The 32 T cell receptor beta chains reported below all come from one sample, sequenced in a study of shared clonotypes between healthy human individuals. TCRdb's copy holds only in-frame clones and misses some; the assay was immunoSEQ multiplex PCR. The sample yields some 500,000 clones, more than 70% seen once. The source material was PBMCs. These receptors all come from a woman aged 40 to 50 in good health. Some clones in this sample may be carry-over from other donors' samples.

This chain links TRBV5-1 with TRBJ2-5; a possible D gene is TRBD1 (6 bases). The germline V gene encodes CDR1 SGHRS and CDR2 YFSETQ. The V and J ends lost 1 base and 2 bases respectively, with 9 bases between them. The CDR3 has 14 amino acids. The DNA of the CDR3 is TGCGCCAGCAGCTTGCAGGGGCGGCAAGAGACCCAGTACTTC. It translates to CASSLQGRQETQYF.

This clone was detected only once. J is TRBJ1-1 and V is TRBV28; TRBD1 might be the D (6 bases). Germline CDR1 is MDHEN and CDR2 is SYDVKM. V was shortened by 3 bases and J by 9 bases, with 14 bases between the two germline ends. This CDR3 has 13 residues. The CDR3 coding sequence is TGTGCCAGCAGTTTCCCACTTCAGGGGAAAGCTTTCTTT. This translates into CASSFPLQGKAFF.

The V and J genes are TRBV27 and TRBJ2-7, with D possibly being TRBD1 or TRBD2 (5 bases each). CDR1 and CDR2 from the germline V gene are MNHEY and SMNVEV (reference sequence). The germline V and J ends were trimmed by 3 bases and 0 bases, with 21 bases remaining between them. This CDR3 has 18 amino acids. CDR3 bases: TGTGCCAGCAGTTTCGGTCCAGGGTATGCCGGGGTCTCCTACGAGCAGTACTTC. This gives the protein CASSFGPGYAGVSYEQYF.

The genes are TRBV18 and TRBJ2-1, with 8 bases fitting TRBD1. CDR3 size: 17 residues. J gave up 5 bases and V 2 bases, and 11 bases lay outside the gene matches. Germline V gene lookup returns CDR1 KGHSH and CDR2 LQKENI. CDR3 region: CASSPGPGQGGDNEQFF. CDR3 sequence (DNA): TGTGCCAGCTCACCAGGACCCGGACAGGGCGGGGACAATGAGCAGTTCTTC.

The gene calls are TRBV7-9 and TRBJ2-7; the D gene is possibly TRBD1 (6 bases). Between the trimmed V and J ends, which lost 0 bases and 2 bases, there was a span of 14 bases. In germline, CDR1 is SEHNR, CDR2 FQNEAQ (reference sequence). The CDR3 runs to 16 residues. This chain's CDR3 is CASSLASRTAAYEQYF. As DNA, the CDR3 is TGTGCCAGCAGCTTAGCATCTCGGACAGCAGCCTACGAGCAGTACTTC.

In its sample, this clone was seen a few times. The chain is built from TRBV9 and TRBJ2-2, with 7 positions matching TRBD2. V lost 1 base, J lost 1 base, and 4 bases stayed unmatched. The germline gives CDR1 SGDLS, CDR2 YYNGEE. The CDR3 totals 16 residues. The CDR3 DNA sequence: TGTGCCAGCAGCGTATCGTCTAGCGGGAACACCGGGGAGCTGTTTTTT. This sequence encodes CASSVSSSGNTGELFF.

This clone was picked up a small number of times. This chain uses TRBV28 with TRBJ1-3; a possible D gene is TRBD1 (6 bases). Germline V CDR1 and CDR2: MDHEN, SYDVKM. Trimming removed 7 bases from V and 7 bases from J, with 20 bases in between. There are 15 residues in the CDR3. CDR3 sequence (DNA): TGTGCCAGCACTATCGACAGGATGCGGAGGAACACCATATATTTT. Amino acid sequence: CASTIDRMRRNTIYF.

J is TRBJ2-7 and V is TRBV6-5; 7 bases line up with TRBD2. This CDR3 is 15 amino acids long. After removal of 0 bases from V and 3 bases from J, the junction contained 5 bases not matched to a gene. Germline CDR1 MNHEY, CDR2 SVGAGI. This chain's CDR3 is CASSYSGGESYEQYF. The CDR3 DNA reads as TGTGCCAGCAGTTACTCTGGGGGGGAGAGCTACGAGCAGTACTTC.

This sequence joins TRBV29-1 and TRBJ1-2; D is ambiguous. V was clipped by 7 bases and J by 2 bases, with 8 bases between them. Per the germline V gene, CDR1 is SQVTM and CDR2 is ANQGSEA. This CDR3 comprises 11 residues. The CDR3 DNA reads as TGCAGCGCGAGAGACAACTATGGCTACACCTTC. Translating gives CSARDNYGYTF.

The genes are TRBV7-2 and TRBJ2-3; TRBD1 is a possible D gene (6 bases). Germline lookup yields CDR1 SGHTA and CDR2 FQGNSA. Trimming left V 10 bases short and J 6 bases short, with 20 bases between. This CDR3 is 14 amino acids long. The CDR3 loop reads CANSRGGGKDTQYF. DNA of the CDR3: TGTGCCAACTCCAGGGGTGGTGGGAAGGATACGCAGTATTTT. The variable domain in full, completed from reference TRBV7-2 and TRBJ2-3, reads GAGVSQSPSNKVTEKGKDVELRCDPISGHTALYWYRQSLGQGLEFLIYFQGNSAPDKSGLPSDRFSAERTGGSVSTLTIQRTQQEDSAVYLCANSRGGGKDTQYFGPGTRLTVL.

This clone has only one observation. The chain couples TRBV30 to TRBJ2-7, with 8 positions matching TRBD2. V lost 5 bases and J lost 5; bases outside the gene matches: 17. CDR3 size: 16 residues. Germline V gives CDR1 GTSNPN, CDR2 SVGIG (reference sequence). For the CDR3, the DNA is TGTGCCTGGCATACTAGCGGTTCGGTGGGGAGGAACGAGCAGTACTTC. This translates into CAWHTSGSVGRNEQYF.

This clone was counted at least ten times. CDR3 loop: CASRSGQNTGELFF. CDR3 DNA: TGTGCCAGCAGGTCGGGACAGAACACCGGGGAGCTGTTTTTT. V is TRBV2 and J is TRBJ2-2, with D possibly matching TRBD1 (6 bases). The CDR3 loop spans 14 amino acids. Trimming stripped 6 bases from V and 1 base from J, with 9 bases between. Germline CDR1 and CDR2: SNHLY and FYNNEI.

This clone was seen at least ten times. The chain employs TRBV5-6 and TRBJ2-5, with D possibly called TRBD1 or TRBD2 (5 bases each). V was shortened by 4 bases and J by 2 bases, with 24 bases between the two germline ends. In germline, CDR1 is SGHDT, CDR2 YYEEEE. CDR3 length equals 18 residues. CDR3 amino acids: CASSPSRVDWSRQETQYF. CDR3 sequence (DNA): TGTGCCAGCAGCCCCAGCAGGGTGGACTGGAGCCGGCAAGAGACCCAGTACTTC.

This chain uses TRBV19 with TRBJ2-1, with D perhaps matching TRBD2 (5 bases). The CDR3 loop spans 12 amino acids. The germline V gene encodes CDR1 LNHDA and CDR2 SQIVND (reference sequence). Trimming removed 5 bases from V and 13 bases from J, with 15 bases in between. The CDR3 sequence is CASSSVGNLQFF. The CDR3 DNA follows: TGTGCCAGTAGTTCGGTCGGGAACCTACAGTTCTTC.

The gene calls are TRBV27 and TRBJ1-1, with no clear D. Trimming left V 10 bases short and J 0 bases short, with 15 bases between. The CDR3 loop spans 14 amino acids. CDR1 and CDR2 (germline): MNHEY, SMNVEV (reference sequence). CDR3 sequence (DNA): TGTGCCACCCGCTCGTTCATCATGAACACTGAAGCTTTCTTT. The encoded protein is CATRSFIMNTEAFF.

DNA of the CDR3: TGTGCCAGCAGTGCGACTAGCGGGCTGTACGAGCAGTACTTC. Amino acid sequence: CASSATSGLYEQYF. This sequence joins TRBV2 and TRBJ2-5; 10 nucleotides agree with TRBD2. Judging by the DNA end, TRBJ2-7 fits better; the J call may be wrong. The CDR3 is 14 amino acids. CDR1 is SNHLY and CDR2 is FYNNEI in the germline V gene.

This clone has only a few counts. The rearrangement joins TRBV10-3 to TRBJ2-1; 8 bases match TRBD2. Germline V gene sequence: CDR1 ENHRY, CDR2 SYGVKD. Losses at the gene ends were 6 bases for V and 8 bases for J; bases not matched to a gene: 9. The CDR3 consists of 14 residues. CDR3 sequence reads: CAIRSGSGSYEQFF. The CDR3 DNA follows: TGTGCCATCAGAAGCGGGAGTGGCTCCTATGAGCAGTTCTTC.

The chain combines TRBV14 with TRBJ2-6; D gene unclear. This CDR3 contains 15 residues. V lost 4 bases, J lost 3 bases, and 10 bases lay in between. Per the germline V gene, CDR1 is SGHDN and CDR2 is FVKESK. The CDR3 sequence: CASSLRLGGANVLTF. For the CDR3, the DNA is TGTGCCAGCAGCCTGAGGTTGGGTGGGGCCAACGTCCTGACTTTC. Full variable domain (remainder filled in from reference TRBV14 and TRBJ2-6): EAGVTQFPSHSVIEKGQTVTLRCDPISGHDNLYWYRRVMGKEIKFLLHFVKESKQDESGMPNNRFLAERTGGTYSTLKVQPAELEDSGVYFCASSLRLGGANVLTFGAGSRLTVL.

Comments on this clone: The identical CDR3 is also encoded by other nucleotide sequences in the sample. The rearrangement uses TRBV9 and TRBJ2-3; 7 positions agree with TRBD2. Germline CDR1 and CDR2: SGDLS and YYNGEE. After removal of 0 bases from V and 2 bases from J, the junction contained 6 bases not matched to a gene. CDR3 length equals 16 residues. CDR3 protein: CASSVGASGHTDTQYF. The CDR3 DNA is TGTGCCAGCAGCGTAGGGGCTAGCGGACACACAGATACGCAGTATTTT.

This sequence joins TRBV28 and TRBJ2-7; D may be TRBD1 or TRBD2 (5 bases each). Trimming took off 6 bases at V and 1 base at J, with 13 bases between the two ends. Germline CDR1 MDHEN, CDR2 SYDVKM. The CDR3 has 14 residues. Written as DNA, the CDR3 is TGTGCCAGCAGAGGGACCCTTTTTTCCTACGAGCAGTACTTC. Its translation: CASRGTLFSYEQYF.

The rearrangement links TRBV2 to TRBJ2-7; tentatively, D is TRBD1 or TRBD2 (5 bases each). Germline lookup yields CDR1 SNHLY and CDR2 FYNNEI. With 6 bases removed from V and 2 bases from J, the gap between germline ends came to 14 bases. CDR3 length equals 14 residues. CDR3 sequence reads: CASRLGRNTYEQYF. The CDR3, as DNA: TGTGCCAGCAGATTGGGACGGAATACCTACGAGCAGTACTTC.

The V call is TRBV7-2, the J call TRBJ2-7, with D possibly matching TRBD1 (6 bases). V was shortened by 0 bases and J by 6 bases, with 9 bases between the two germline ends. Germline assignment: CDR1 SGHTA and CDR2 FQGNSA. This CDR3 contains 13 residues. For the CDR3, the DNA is TGTGCCAGCAGCTTAGCTACAGGGTTCGAGCAGTACTTC. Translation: CASSLATGFEQYF.

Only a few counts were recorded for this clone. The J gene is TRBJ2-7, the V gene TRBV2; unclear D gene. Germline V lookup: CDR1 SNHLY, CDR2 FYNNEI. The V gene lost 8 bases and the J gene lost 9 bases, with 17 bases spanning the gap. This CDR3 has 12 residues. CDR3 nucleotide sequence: TGTGCCAGCTCCATATCGAGGTTGGGGCAGTACTTC. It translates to CASSISRLGQYF.

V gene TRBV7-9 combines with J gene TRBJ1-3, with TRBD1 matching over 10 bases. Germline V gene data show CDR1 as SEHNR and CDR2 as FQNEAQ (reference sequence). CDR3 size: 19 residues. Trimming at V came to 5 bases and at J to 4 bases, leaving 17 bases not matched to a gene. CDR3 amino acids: CASSPSGTGATRAGNTIYF. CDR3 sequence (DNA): TGTGCCAGCAGCCCTAGCGGGACAGGGGCTACTAGGGCGGGAAACACCATATATTTT. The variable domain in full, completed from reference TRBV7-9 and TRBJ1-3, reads DTGVSQNPRHKITKRGQNVTFRCDPISEHNRLYWYRQTLGQGPEFLTYFQNEAQLEKSRLLSDRFSAERPKGSFSTLEIQRTEQGDSAMYLCASSPSGTGATRAGNTIYFGEGSWLTVV.

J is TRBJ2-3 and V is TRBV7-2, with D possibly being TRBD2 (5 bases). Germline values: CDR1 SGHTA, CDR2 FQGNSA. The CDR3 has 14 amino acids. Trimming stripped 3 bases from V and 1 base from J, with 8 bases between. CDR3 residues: CASSLNGGTDTQYF. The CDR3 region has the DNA TGTGCCAGCAGCTTGAACGGGGGCACAGATACGCAGTATTTT.

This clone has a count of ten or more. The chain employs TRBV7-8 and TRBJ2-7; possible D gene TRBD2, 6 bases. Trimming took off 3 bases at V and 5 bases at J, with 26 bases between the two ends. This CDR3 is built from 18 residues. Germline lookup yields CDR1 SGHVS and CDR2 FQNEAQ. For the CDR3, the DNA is TGTGCCAGCAGCTTTCGCGCAGCGGGTACAGCTTTCCTCGACGAGCAGTACTTC. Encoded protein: CASSFRAAGTAFLDEQYF.

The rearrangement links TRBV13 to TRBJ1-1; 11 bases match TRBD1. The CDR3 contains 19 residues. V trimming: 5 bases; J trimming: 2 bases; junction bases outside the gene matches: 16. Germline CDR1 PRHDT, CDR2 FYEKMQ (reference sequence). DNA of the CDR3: TGTGCCAGCAGCGCCGGACAGGGGGCGAGGTCGCTCGGAAACACTGAAGCTTTCTTT. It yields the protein CASSAGQGARSLGNTEAFF.

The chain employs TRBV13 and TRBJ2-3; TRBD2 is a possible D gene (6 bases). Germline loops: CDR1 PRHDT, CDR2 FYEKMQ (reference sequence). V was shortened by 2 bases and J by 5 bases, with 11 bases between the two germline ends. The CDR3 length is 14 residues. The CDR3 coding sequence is TGTGCCAGCAGCTTACGGGCGGGGAGAGATACGCAGTATTTT. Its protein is CASSLRAGRDTQYF.

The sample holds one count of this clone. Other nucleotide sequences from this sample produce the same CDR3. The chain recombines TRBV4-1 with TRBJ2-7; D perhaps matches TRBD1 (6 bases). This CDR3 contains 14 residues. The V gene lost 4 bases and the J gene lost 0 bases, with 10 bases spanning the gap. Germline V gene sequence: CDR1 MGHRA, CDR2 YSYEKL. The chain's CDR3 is CASSPDSSSYEQYF. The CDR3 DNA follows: TGCGCCAGCAGCCCGGACAGTTCCTCCTACGAGCAGTACTTC.

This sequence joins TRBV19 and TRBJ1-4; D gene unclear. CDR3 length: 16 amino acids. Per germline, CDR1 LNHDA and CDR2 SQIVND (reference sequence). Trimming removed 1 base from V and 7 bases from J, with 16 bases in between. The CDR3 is CASSIVPGASGEKLFF. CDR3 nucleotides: TGTGCCAGTAGTATAGTGCCGGGCGCAAGTGGTGAAAAACTGTTTTTT.

The CDR3, as DNA: TGTGCCAGCAGCTTAGAAGCGGGACAAGAGACCCAGTACTTC. This codes for CASSLEAGQETQYF. The V and J genes are TRBV11-3 and TRBJ2-5, with TRBD2 identical over 7 bases. Germline CDR1 and CDR2: SGHNT and YENEEA. V dropped 0 bases and J dropped 2; count of bases not matched to a gene: 0. The CDR3 is 14 residues long. Variable domain in full (rest from reference TRBV11-3 and TRBJ2-5): EAGVVQSPRYKIIEKKQPVAFWCNPISGHNTLYWYLQNLGQGPELLIRYENEEAVDDSQLPKDRFSAERLKGVDSTLKIQPAELGDSAVYLCASSLEAGQETQYFGPGTRLLVL.

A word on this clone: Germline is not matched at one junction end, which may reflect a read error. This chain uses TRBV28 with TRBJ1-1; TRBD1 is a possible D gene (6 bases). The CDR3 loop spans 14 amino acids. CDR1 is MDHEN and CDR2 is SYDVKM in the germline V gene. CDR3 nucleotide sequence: TGTGCCAGCAGCCGCGGGGGGCTGAACACTGAAGCTCTCTTT. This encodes CASSRGGLNTEALF.